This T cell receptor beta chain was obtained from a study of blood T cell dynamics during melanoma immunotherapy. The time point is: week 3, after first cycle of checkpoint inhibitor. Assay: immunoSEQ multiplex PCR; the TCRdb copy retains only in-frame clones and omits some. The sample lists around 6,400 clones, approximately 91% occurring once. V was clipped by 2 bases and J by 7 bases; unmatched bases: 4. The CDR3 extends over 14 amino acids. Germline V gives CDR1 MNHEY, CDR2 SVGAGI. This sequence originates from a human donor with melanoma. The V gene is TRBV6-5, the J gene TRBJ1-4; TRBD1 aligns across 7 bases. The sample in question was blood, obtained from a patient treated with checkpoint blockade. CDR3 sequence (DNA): TGTGCCAGCAGTTACGACAGGGATCGTGAAAAACTGTTTTTT. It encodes CASSYDRDREKLFF.